Listed here is a single T cell receptor beta chain. No antigen is known for it. This sample is part of a study of graft-versus-host responses after intestinal transplantation. General observations from the study: Graft-donor T cell macrochimerism in patients accompanied high graft-versus-host to host-versus-graft clonal ratios in allografts.

Profiling relied on immunoSEQ multiplex PCR, and the TCRdb table lists in-frame clones only, not all of them. The sample includes some 90,000 clones, about 93% of them seen just once. V shed 2 bases and J 7 bases; nucleotides not matched to a gene: 8. The germline V gene has CDR1 SEHNR and CDR2 FQNEAQ (reference sequence). The CDR3 totals 15 residues. The sequence came from a human donor who received an intestinal transplant. This chain uses TRBV7-9 with TRBJ1-2; the match to TRBD1 covers 9 bases. Sequencing was performed on unstimulated CD8+ T cells sorted from spleen or lymph node cells, taken before intestinal transplant. In DNA form, the CDR3 reads TGTGCCAGCAGCTTAAGCGGGACAGGGTTGAGTGGCTACACCTTC. Its protein is CASSLSGTGLSGYTF.